Listed here are 21 T cell receptor beta chains from one sample, sequenced in a study of control samples from healthy donors and cancer patients. Repertoires were generated with immunoSEQ multiplex PCR, while TCRdb's copy carries only in-frame clones and drops some. This sample yields about 92,000 clones, of which about four fifths are seen a single time; roughly 9.8% belongs to the top ten. Sequencing input: blood. These receptors were obtained from a woman aged 60-75 years in good health.

In its sample, this clone was seen once. CDR3 in DNA: TGTGCCAGCAGCGTAGGGACTAGCGGATGGGATGAGCAGTTCTTC. Its protein product is CASSVGTSGWDEQFF. The genes are TRBV6-5 and TRBJ2-1; TRBD2 agrees at 11 bases. This CDR3 comprises 15 residues. Germline CDR1 reads MNHEY; CDR2 reads SVGAGI. V gave up 6 bases and J gave up 8 bases; unmatched junction bases: 9.

The DNA for the CDR3 is TGTGCCAGTAGTACACAGGGGACTGGCGGCACTGAAGCTTTCTTT. Residues: CASSTQGTGGTEAFF. The V and J genes are TRBV19 and TRBJ1-1; 7 positions agree with TRBD1. With V trimmed by 4 bases and J by 4 bases, 9 bases remained unmatched. Per germline, CDR1 LNHDA and CDR2 SQIVND (reference sequence). This CDR3 has 15 amino acids.

This chain links TRBV5-1 with TRBJ2-5, with D tentatively TRBD1 or TRBD2 (6 bases each). This CDR3 spans 14 amino acids. Germline V gene lookup returns CDR1 SGHRS and CDR2 YFSETQ. V lost 0 bases and J lost 5, with 11 bases in between. CDR3 coding DNA: TGCGCCAGCAGCTTGGGAAGGGGGGCGGAGACCCAGTACTTC. It encodes CASSLGRGAETQYF.

The V gene is TRBV13, the J gene TRBJ2-1, with TRBD2 matching over 7 bases. CDR3 length: 16 amino acids. Trimming at V came to 1 base and at J to 4 bases, leaving 7 bases not matched to a gene. Germline V gene sequence: CDR1 PRHDT, CDR2 FYEKMQ (reference sequence). CDR3 residues: CASSLELSGNYNEQFF. The CDR3 DNA is TGTGCCAGCAGCTTAGAGTTGAGCGGGAATTACAATGAGCAGTTCTTC. The whole variable domain, remainder taken from reference TRBV13 and TRBJ2-1, is AAGVIQSPRHLIKEKRETATLKCYPIPRHDTVYWYQQGPGQDPQFLISFYEKMQSDKGSIPDRFSAQQFSDYHSELNMSSLELGDSALYFCASSLELSGNYNEQFFGPGTRLTVL.

The V and J genes are TRBV18 and TRBJ1-1, with D uncertain. Per the germline V gene, CDR1 is KGHSH and CDR2 is LQKENI. Trimming removed 8 bases at V and 2 bases at J, with 15 bases between. This CDR3 is 14 amino acids long. CDR3 sequence reads: CASRSPGVNTEAFF. CDR3 nucleotides: TGTGCCAGCCGCTCCCCAGGTGTAAACACTGAAGCTTTCTTT.

This clone was seen only a few times. V usage is TRBV20-1 and J usage is TRBJ2-1, with D possibly matching TRBD2 (7 bases). Per the germline V gene, CDR1 is DFQATT and CDR2 is SNEGSKA (reference sequence). The V and J ends lost 3 bases and 7 bases respectively, with 19 bases between them. The CDR3 loop spans 15 amino acids. CDR3 sequence (DNA): TGCAGTGCTAGTCGGTCAGGGGAGGGTTCGAATGAGCAGTTCTTC. Residues: CSASRSGEGSNEQFF.

V is TRBV28 and J is TRBJ2-7; perhaps TRBD1 as D (5 bases). The CDR3 runs 13 residues. Trimming shortened V by 7 bases and J by 5 bases, and 15 bases separated the two germline ends. From germline, CDR1 is MDHEN and CDR2 SYDVKM. The CDR3 spells CASTEGVPNEQYF. The CDR3 DNA follows: TGTGCCAGCACGGAAGGGGTTCCGAACGAGCAGTACTTC.

V gene TRBV19 combines with J gene TRBJ2-1; TRBD1 aligns across 7 bases. J gave up 2 bases and V 2 bases, and 3 bases lay outside the gene matches. Germline assignment: CDR1 LNHDA and CDR2 SQIVND (reference sequence). The CDR3 covers 15 residues. DNA of the CDR3: TGTGCCAGTAGTATAAGTAGGGGGCCCTACAATGAGCAGTTCTTC. It encodes CASSISRGPYNEQFF.

This clone was counted a single time. The chain employs TRBV19 and TRBJ2-6; the match to TRBD1 covers 9 bases. Germline lookup yields CDR1 LNHDA and CDR2 SQIVND (reference sequence). Trimming took 8 bases from V and 0 from J; bases not matched to a gene: 8. This CDR3 comprises 17 residues. CDR3 protein: CASGGTGSNSGANVLTF. The CDR3 DNA follows: TGTGCCAGTGGTGGGACAGGGTCCAACTCTGGGGCCAACGTCCTGACTTTC.

This clone was seen once. CDR3 nucleotide sequence: TGCAGTGCTGCCCGGTCCTATGGCTACACCTTC. Amino acid sequence: CSAARSYGYTF. V gene TRBV20-1 combines with J gene TRBJ1-2, with D unclear. CDR3 length: 11 amino acids. Germline-derived CDR1 and CDR2 are DFQATT and SNEGSKA (reference sequence). The V and J ends lost 5 bases and 4 bases respectively, with 8 bases between them.

The chain joins TRBV6-5 to TRBJ2-2, with 7 bases fitting TRBD2. The CDR3 totals 15 residues. The V gene's germline CDR1 is MNHEY and CDR2 SVGAGI. Losses at the gene ends were 7 bases for V and 4 bases for J; bases not matched to a gene: 9. Here the CDR3 reads CASTKTSRATGELFF. CDR3 nucleotides: TGTGCCAGCACCAAGACTAGCAGGGCCACCGGGGAGCTGTTTTTT.

The V gene is TRBV19, the J gene TRBJ1-1, with D possibly being TRBD1 (5 bases). The CDR3 sequence is 15 residues long. V was cut by 8 bases and J by 0 bases, with 16 bases left in between. Germline assignment: CDR1 LNHDA and CDR2 SQIVND (reference sequence). CDR3 region: CASGYTGNMNTEAFF. The DNA of the CDR3 is TGTGCCAGTGGATATACAGGAAACATGAACACTGAAGCTTTCTTT.

The chain links TRBV4-3 to TRBJ2-1; 8 nucleotides line up with TRBD2. The germline V gene encodes CDR1 LGHNA and CDR2 YSLEER. The CDR3 loop spans 16 amino acids. V was pared by 1 base and J by 2 bases, with 4 bases of the junction left unmatched. This CDR3 is CASSQALSGTYNEQFF. CDR3 bases: TGCGCCAGCAGCCAAGCCCTTAGCGGGACCTACAATGAGCAGTTCTTC.

V is TRBV6-2 or TRBV6-3 and J is TRBJ1-2, with D possibly TRBD1 on 5 matching bases. V was shortened by 4 bases and J by 0 bases, with 15 bases between the two germline ends. CDR3 length: 16 amino acids. Per germline, CDR1 MNHEY and CDR2 SVGEGT. The CDR3, as DNA: TGTGCCAGCAGTTCCCGGCAGGGAACCACTAACTATGGCTACACCTTC. As protein: CASSSRQGTTNYGYTF.

J is TRBJ2-2 and V is TRBV5-1; 9 nucleotides align to TRBD2. From germline, CDR1 is SGHRS and CDR2 YFSETQ. The length of the CDR3 is 17 residues. V trimming: 0 bases; J trimming: 2 bases; junction bases outside the gene matches: 5. CDR3 residues: CASSLAAAGGNTGELFF. CDR3 sequence (DNA): TGCGCCAGCAGCTTGGCGGCAGCGGGAGGCAACACCGGGGAGCTGTTTTTT.

The rearrangement links TRBV28 to TRBJ1-2; D remains unclear. The CDR3 contains 12 residues. V shed 1 base and J shed 7 bases, with 7 bases lying between them. The V gene's germline CDR1 is MDHEN and CDR2 SYDVKM. The CDR3 spells CASSLSQFGYTF. CDR3 bases: TGTGCCAGCAGTTTATCACAGTTTGGCTACACCTTC.

The chain is built from TRBV6-1 and TRBJ2-7, with TRBD2 as a possible D gene (5 bases). Between the trimmed V and J ends, which lost 2 bases and 2 bases, there was a span of 13 bases. This CDR3 comprises 15 residues. CDR1 and CDR2 from the germline V gene are MNHNS and SASEGT. The CDR3 DNA sequence: TGTGCCAGCAGTGAATTCCTCTCGCGGGCCTACGAGCAGTACTTC. This gives the protein CASSEFLSRAYEQYF.

The chain carries TRBV6-1 and TRBJ2-7; 12 bases fit TRBD1. Trimming took 3 bases from V and 5 from J; bases not matched to a gene: 2. The germline V gene has CDR1 MNHNS and CDR2 SASEGT. The CDR3 runs to 14 residues. CDR3 residues: CASSEGQGADEQYF. In DNA form, the CDR3 reads TGTGCCAGCAGTGAGGGACAGGGGGCGGACGAGCAGTACTTC.

The gene calls are TRBV27 and TRBJ2-7; TRBD1 matches at 12 bases. The CDR3 totals 14 residues. Losses at the gene ends were 6 bases for V and 5 bases for J; bases not matched to a gene: 5. Germline CDR1 MNHEY, CDR2 SMNVEV (reference sequence). As DNA, the CDR3 is TGTGCCAGCAGCGACGGGACAGGGGGCGACGAGCAGTACTTC. It translates to CASSDGTGGDEQYF.

The CDR3 DNA follows: TGTGCCAGCAGTTTGACGGGGTTCTCCTACGAGCAGTACTTC. Translating it yields CASSLTGFSYEQYF. The chain combines TRBV28 with TRBJ2-7, with a tentative D call TRBD2 (5 bases). Germline lookup yields CDR1 MDHEN and CDR2 SYDVKM. Deletions cut 3 bases from V and 0 bases from J, with 9 bases between. The CDR3 extends over 14 amino acids.

This chain links TRBV10-3 with TRBJ1-5; 8 bases match TRBD1. V shed 0 bases, J shed 6 bases, and the junction held 7 bases outside the gene matches. The CDR3 spans 16 residues. Germline lookup yields CDR1 ENHRY and CDR2 SYGVKD. The CDR3 DNA reads as TGTGCCATCAGTGAGTCTGGAGGACAGGGCGGTCAGCCCCAGCATTTT. Amino acid sequence: CAISESGGQGGQPQHF.